This entry describes one T cell receptor beta chain. Its antigen is undetermined. This sample is part of a study of T cell clonotyping in hematopoietic cell transplantation. Assay: immunoSEQ multiplex PCR; the TCRdb copy retains only in-frame clones and omits some. The table has some 36,000 clones, roughly 96% seen once. Stated time point: recipient sample about 28 days before transplant, after cytoreduction. Samples: about 28 days before transplant, then days 30, 100 and 180 after. The germline V gene has CDR1 SGHRS and CDR2 YFSETQ. Trimming removed 4 bases from V and 2 bases from J; junction bases left unmatched: 6. The CDR3 loop spans 15 amino acids. The study, taken as a whole, reports: Without cell sorting, CD4 versus CD8 contributions remain unresolved. Few recipient clonotypes overlapped donors; over 95% were de novo at given depth. Recipient TCR diversity dropped after transplant; expanded clonotypes rose from day 30 to 180.

This TCR derives from a man aged 40-49 years with chronic myeloid leukemia. Some clones in this sample may be carry-over from other donors' samples. This chain links TRBV5-1 with TRBJ1-3, with 7 nucleotides matching TRBD1. The sample here was peripheral blood mononuclear cells, taken before stem cell transplant. CDR3 sequence (DNA): TGCGCCAGCAGCACCGGACAGGAAGCTGGAAACACCATATATTTT. Its translation: CASSTGQEAGNTIYF. The full variable domain, rest sourced from reference TRBV5-1 and TRBJ1-3, is KAGVTQTPRYLIKTRGQQVTLSCSPISGHRSVSWYQQTPGQGLQFLFEYFSETQRNKGNFPGRFSGRQFSNSRSEMNVSTLELGDSALYLCASSTGQEAGNTIYFGEGSWLTVV.